The 23 T cell receptor beta chains below were found in one sample sequenced in a study of T-cell reconstitution after alpha-beta-depleted transplantation in children. Researchers prepared the TCRbeta library using unique molecular identifiers, the study reports. TCRdb reanalysed the PCR reads using MiXCR and keeps one entry per CDR3 protein. The data show fewer than 200,000 distinct CDR3 sequences, over 5.5% seen once. The sequences come from PBMCs from the stem cell graft donor, collected from the stem cell graft. The receptors come from a human donor who donated a stem cell graft to a child with Wiskott-Aldrich syndrome.

CDR3 nucleotides: TGTGCCAGCAGGCTAGCGGGAGGGCCTGGGGAGACCCAGTACTTC. This codes for CASRLAGGPGETQYF. The chain joins TRBV7-2 to TRBJ2-5, with 12 bases fitting TRBD2. This CDR3 region has 15 residues. Germline lookup yields CDR1 SGHTA and CDR2 FQGNSA. V dropped 6 bases and J dropped 5; count of bases not matched to a gene: 7.

This clonotype was counted at least ten times. The chain combines TRBV4-3 with TRBJ2-1, with 9 bases identical to TRBD2. Germline V CDR1 and CDR2: LGHNA, YSLEER. CDR3 length: 17 residues. V lost 0 bases to trimming and J lost 2 bases; unmatched junction nucleotides: 5. CDR3 sequence: CASSQDKTSGPYNEQFF. In nucleotides, the CDR3 is TGCGCCAGCAGCCAAGATAAGACTAGCGGTCCCTACAATGAGCAGTTCTTC.

This clonotype occurred many times. The V gene is TRBV11-1, the J gene TRBJ2-3; D gene unclear. Trimming removed 5 bases from V and 9 bases from J, with 12 bases in between. The germline V gene encodes CDR1 SGHAT and CDR2 FQDESV (reference sequence). CDR3 size: 12 residues. CDR3 region: CASSPQRPTQYF. CDR3 DNA sequence: TGTGCCAGCAGCCCACAGAGACCCACGCAGTATTTT.

This clonotype was observed at least ten times. The rearrangement links TRBV13 to TRBJ1-5; tentatively, D is TRBD1 (6 bases). The CDR3 is 16 amino acids. The germline CDR1 and CDR2 sequences are PRHDT and FYEKMQ (reference sequence). Between the trimmed V and J ends, which lost 5 bases and 2 bases, there was a span of 16 bases. The CDR3 region has the DNA TGTGCCAGCAGCGCCCGTGTGGGGGGCGGCAATCAGCCCCAGCATTTT. It is translated as CASSARVGGGNQPQHF.

This clonotype turned up a few times. DNA of the CDR3: TGCAGCGTTGAATTAGAAGCCTACGGAGCTTTCTTT. It translates to CSVELEAYGAFF. This sequence joins TRBV29-1 and TRBJ1-1; no clear D gene. Trimming stripped 2 bases from V and 10 bases from J, with 14 bases between. The CDR3 loop spans 12 amino acids. Germline lookup yields CDR1 SQVTM and CDR2 ANQGSEA.

Many counts were recorded for this clonotype. The chain couples TRBV12-3 or TRBV12-4 to TRBJ2-5; 7 nucleotides agree with TRBD2. The CDR3 is 14 residues long. V shed 1 base, J shed 5 bases, and the junction held 4 bases outside the gene matches. CDR3 DNA sequence: TGTGCCAGCAGTTTAGGGGGGGGGTGGGAGACCCAGTACTTC. Translating gives CASSLGGGWETQYF.

By sample share, this clonotype is medium-sized. V usage is TRBV12-3 or TRBV12-4 and J usage is TRBJ1-5; 7 nucleotides line up with TRBD1. J gave up 4 bases and V 7 bases, and 10 bases lay outside the gene matches. The CDR3 covers 15 residues. Here the CDR3 reads CASTLTGIGNQPQHF. DNA of the CDR3: TGTGCCAGCACCTTGACAGGGATTGGGAATCAGCCCCAGCATTTT.

There are many counts of this clonotype. This chain connects TRBV10-3 to TRBJ2-1; 8 positions agree with TRBD2. The germline CDR1 and CDR2 sequences are ENHRY and SYGVKD. The CDR3 has 16 residues. The J segment lost 6 bases and the V segment lost 10 bases, leaving 17 bases of the junction unmatched. The CDR3 nucleotides read TGTGCCACTCAACCGGGACTAGAAGTAAGAGGCAATGAGCAGTTCTTC. Its protein is CATQPGLEVRGNEQFF.

About this clonotype itself: A read error is possible here, since a much larger clone lies one base away. The chain uses TRBV12-3 or TRBV12-4 and TRBJ2-1; D assignment may be TRBD1 or TRBD2 (6 bases each). CDR3 size: 14 residues. V was pared by 4 bases and J by 5 bases, with 12 bases between. CDR3 sequence (DNA): TGTGCCAGCAGTTCCCTGAGGGGGGACAATGAGCAGTTCTTC. Its protein product is CASSSLRGDNEQFF.

This clonotype was observed at least ten times. The chain employs TRBV6-5 and TRBJ2-1; D is possibly TRBD1 (8 bases). Trimming stripped 4 bases from V and 10 bases from J, with 20 bases between. CDR3 size: 15 residues. CDR1 is MNHEY, CDR2 SVGAGI, per germline. CDR3 coding DNA: TGTGCCAGCAGTTCTACAGGGGGGGGAGCGGACGAGCAGTTCTTC. Translated, it gives CASSSTGGGADEQFF.

This clonotype showed up just a few times. The chain uses TRBV20-1 and TRBJ2-3; 9 bases match TRBD2. The CDR3 runs 16 residues. The V and J ends lost 6 bases and 4 bases, in that order; junction bases with no gene match: 14. Per germline, CDR1 DFQATT and CDR2 SNEGSKA (reference sequence). The CDR3 DNA reads TGCAGTGCCGGCAAGAGCGGCGGGAGGGCGGCAGATACGCAGTATTTT. It encodes CSAGKSGGRAADTQYF.

This clonotype was recorded at least ten times. This chain connects TRBV5-5 to TRBJ2-7; D is ambiguous. Germline assignment: CDR1 SGHKS and CDR2 YYEKEE (reference sequence). The CDR3 is 12 residues long. Deletions cut 0 bases from V and 3 bases from J, with 4 bases between. The CDR3 loop is CASSLADYEQYF. The CDR3 region has the DNA TGTGCCAGCAGCTTGGCCGACTACGAGCAGTACTTC. The full variable domain, rest sourced from reference TRBV5-5 and TRBJ2-7, is DAGVTQSPTHLIKTRGQQVTLRCSPISGHKSVSWYQQVLGQGPQFIFQYYEKEERGRGNFPDRFSARQFPNYSSELNVNALLLGDSALYLCASSLADYEQYFGPGTRLTVT.

At least ten counts were recorded for this clonotype. The chain carries TRBV18 and TRBJ2-5; the D is unclear. This CDR3 is built from 14 residues. Per the germline V gene, CDR1 is KGHSH and CDR2 is LQKENI. Trimming shortened V by 0 bases and J by 5 bases, and 10 bases separated the two germline ends. The CDR3 nucleotides are TGTGCCAGCTCACCACCGGAGACACGGGAGACCCAGTACTTC. Amino acids: CASSPPETRETQYF.

This clonotype was counted at least ten times. The CDR3 DNA follows: TGCGCCAGCAGCTTTGGGGCTGGAGAGCAGTACTTC. As protein: CASSFGAGEQYF. The V gene is TRBV5-1, the J gene TRBJ2-7; D possibly corresponds to TRBD1 (5 bases). The CDR3 loop spans 12 amino acids. Germline lookup yields CDR1 SGHRS and CDR2 YFSETQ. V was clipped by 2 bases and J by 7 bases, with 10 bases between them.

This clonotype was detected ten times or more. This chain links TRBV24-1 with TRBJ1-2, with 7 bases aligning to TRBD1. Germline values: CDR1 KGHDR, CDR2 SFDVKD. Germline trimming cut 4 bases from V and 2 bases from J; bases unmatched to any gene: 9. CDR3 length: 16 residues. The DNA of the CDR3 is TGTGCCACCAGTGACCAGAGACAGGGTGTAAACTATGGCTACACCTTC. Amino acid sequence: CATSDQRQGVNYGYTF.

This clonotype was recorded at least ten times. V gene TRBV10-3 combines with J gene TRBJ2-1, with 13 nucleotides matching TRBD2. The germline CDR1 and CDR2 sequences are ENHRY and SYGVKD. V gave up 4 bases and J gave up 6 bases; unmatched junction bases: 3. The CDR3 totals 15 residues. Here the CDR3 reads CAISAGLAGFNEQFF. Here the CDR3 DNA reads TGTGCCATCAGTGCGGGACTAGCGGGGTTCAATGAGCAGTTCTTC.

This clonotype was recorded at least ten times. This sequence joins TRBV3-1 and TRBJ1-6; 7 bases line up with TRBD1. The V and J ends lost 5 bases and 7 bases, in that order; junction bases with no gene match: 5. Looked up from germline, CDR1 is LGHDT and CDR2 is YNNKEL (reference sequence). CDR3 length: 14 residues. The CDR3 DNA sequence: TGTGCCAGCAGCTGGGACAGCGCGAATTCACCCCTCCACTTT. Protein product: CASSWDSANSPLHF.

This clonotype was detected ten times or more. The V and J genes are TRBV18 and TRBJ2-1; 8 nucleotides match TRBD1. Germline values: CDR1 KGHSH, CDR2 LQKENI. The V segment lost 3 bases and the J segment 3 bases; nucleotides outside the gene matches: 7. The CDR3 totals 16 residues. This chain's CDR3 is CASSPSRQGNYNEQFF. The CDR3 bases are TGTGCCAGCTCACCCTCAAGACAGGGGAACTACAATGAGCAGTTCTTC.

This clonotype occurred many times. J is TRBJ1-3 and V is TRBV30; D is undetermined. This CDR3 has 13 residues. V gave up 4 bases and J gave up 0 bases, with 7 bases separating them. The germline gives CDR1 GTSNPN, CDR2 SVGIG (reference sequence). CDR3 sequence reads: CAWILTSGNTIYF. DNA for the CDR3: TGTGCCTGGATCCTTACCTCTGGAAACACCATATATTTT.

This clonotype was seen at least ten times. The chain joins TRBV7-6 to TRBJ2-7; D is unresolved. V lost 1 base, J lost 1 base, and 8 bases lay in between. The CDR3 sequence is 14 residues long. Germline CDR1 and CDR2: SGHVS and FNYEAQ. CDR3 sequence: CASSLDTRSYEQYF. The CDR3 DNA reads TGTGCCAGCAGCTTAGATACCCGGTCCTACGAGCAGTACTTC. The variable domain in full, completed from reference TRBV7-6 and TRBJ2-7, reads GAGVSQSPRYKVTKRGQDVALRCDPISGHVSLYWYRQALGQGPEFLTYFNYEAQQDKSGLPNDRFSAERPEGSISTLTIQRTEQRDSAMYRCASSLDTRSYEQYFGPGTRLTVT.

This clonotype was seen ten or more times. The J gene is TRBJ1-2, the V gene TRBV29-1; TRBD1 matches 7 bases. The V gene end was trimmed by 6 bases and the J gene end by 0 bases; junction bases not matched to a gene: 10. Germline CDR1 SQVTM, CDR2 ANQGSEA. This CDR3 contains 15 residues. CDR3 amino acids: CSVAGTAKANYGYTF. The CDR3 nucleotides are TGCAGCGTCGCCGGGACAGCTAAAGCTAACTATGGCTACACCTTC.

This clonotype occurred many times. The chain joins TRBV20-1 to TRBJ1-1; D remains unclear. Trimming took 0 bases from V and 1 from J, leaving 12 bases between them. This CDR3 contains 15 residues. Germline CDR1 DFQATT, CDR2 SNEGSKA (reference sequence). CDR3 DNA: TGCAGTGCTAGAGATTCGGCACAAAGGAACACTGAAGCTTTCTTT. This codes for CSARDSAQRNTEAFF.

This clonotype was seen at least ten times. The rearrangement links TRBV29-1 to TRBJ2-7; 10 bases agree with TRBD1. Per the germline V gene, CDR1 is SQVTM and CDR2 is ANQGSEA. With 4 bases clipped from V and 5 bases from J, the junction kept 5 bases outside the gene matches. This CDR3 has 13 amino acids. The CDR3 reads CSVGRQGADEQYF. The CDR3 DNA reads TGCAGCGTTGGGAGACAGGGGGCGGACGAGCAGTACTTC.